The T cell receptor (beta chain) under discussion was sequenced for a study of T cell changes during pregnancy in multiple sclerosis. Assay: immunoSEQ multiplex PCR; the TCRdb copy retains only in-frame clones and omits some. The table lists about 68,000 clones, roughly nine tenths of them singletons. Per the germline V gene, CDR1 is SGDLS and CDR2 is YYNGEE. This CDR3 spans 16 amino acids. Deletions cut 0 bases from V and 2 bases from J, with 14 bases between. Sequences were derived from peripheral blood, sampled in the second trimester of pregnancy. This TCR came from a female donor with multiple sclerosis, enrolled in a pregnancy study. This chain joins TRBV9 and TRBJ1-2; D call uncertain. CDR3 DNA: TGTGCCAGCAGCGTAGGGTTCAGATTCCCCAACTATGGCTACACCTTC. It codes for CASSVGFRFPNYGYTF.